This T cell receptor (beta chain) stems from a study of T cell responses to AZD1222 COVID-19 vaccine. The protocol was immunoSEQ multiplex PCR, while the TCRdb copy is restricted to in-frame clones and leaves out a portion. The sample has some 170,000 clones, 90% to 95% seen once; the top ten hold roughly 1%. With 8 bases removed from V and 4 bases from J, the gap between germline ends came to 27 bases. Looked up from germline, CDR1 is GTSNPN and CDR2 is SVGIG (reference sequence). CDR3 length: 16 residues. Study-wide points: A mostly white British donor set with more females was recruited, and clonal diversity was possibly underestimated. At study baseline, merely five or six AZD1222 recipients were seropositive. There were vaccine-associated CD4 TCRs across spike, dominant at 160-218 and 743-854.

As to this clone: Its antigen remains unknown.

The sequence derives from an adult who received the MenACWY meningococcal vaccine as a control. The V gene is TRBV30, the J gene TRBJ2-7; a weak D match, TRBD2 (5 bases). Sequenced here: peripheral blood, sampled 28 days after the second dose of the MenACWY control vaccine. The CDR3 DNA follows: TGTGCCGGCACCGCCCAAGACGTGGGAGTGAAGTACGAGCAGTACTTC. Residues: CAGTAQDVGVKYEQYF. The full variable domain, rest sourced from reference TRBV30 and TRBJ2-7, is SQTIHQWPATLVQPVGSPLSLECTVEGTSNPNLYWYRQAAGRGLQLLFYSVGIGQISSEVPQNLSASRPQDRQFILSSKKLLLSDSGFYLCAGTAQDVGVKYEQYFGPGTRLTVT.